This TCR beta chain is from a study of T cells in Graves' hyperthyroidism and ophthalmopathy (dated by TCRdb to between 2018 and 2020). For the study in its entirety: Peripheral blood was collected at initial diagnosis, before any treatment. To identify distinguishing TCR V-J signatures, a discovery cohort of about a hundred patients was used, comprising 43 with Graves' ophthalmopathy and some 60 with stable Graves' hyperthyroidism. An independent validation cohort of under 20 hyperthyroidism patients and about 15 patients who later progressed to ophthalmopathy tested prospective prediction of ophthalmopathy. The roughly 90 discovery patients were divided at random into training and test sets in a 7:3 ratio. In addition, the study compared T-cell repertoires in thyroid tissue and in blood from roughly six Graves' hyperthyroidism patients. After blood sampling, hyperthyroidism patients were treated with methimazole at a starting dose of 30 mg daily, and ophthalmopathy patients were treated with high-dose intravenous methylprednisolone. TCR Vbeta CDR3 sequencing of some 140 peripheral blood samples (over 40 ophthalmopathy, about 74 hyperthyroidism and roughly 17 progressor patients) is reported in the paper.

The study at large found these results: Ophthalmopathy was separated from stable hyperthyroidism by a 13 V-J signature model, with 85% to 90% sensitivity and approximately 81% specificity obtained in cross-validation and 80%/75% obtained in testing. In validation, the model predicted progression to ophthalmopathy with around 71% sensitivity and roughly 75% specificity, a median of about 6 months before onset. Sample size was not statistically predetermined, and blinding of investigators to group allocation was not performed. Most expanded thyroid clonotypes (frequency above 0.001) were also found in blood, which suggests that blood repertoires may mirror thyroid immune responses.

According to the germline V gene, CDR1 reads MDHEN and CDR2 reads SYDVKM. The germline V end is reduced by 5 bases and the J end by 14 bases; junction bases left unmatched: 21. There are 16 amino acids in the CDR3, from cysteine to phenylalanine inclusive. The only DNA kept is the CDR3, 48 bases in frame from the first base. This clonotype was seen more than once but under ten times. No antigen is known for it. The input lacks base qualities; no much larger clone sits a single base away. Hyperthyroidism patients were aged 18 to 65 years and newly diagnosed, with disease duration of less than 2 months. Any patient with an uncontrolled infection, another autoimmune disease, pregnancy or lactation was excluded. Diagnoses were established on the basis of clinical symptoms, serum thyroxine and TRAb, thyroid ultrasound, and orbital computed tomography. Blood from progressor patients was drawn when they were first diagnosed with hyperthyroidism, before any ophthalmopathy symptoms appeared. PBMCs were separated from 10 ml of fresh peripheral blood using Ficoll-Paque density gradient centrifugation. Progressor patients were defined as those initially diagnosed with Graves' hyperthyroidism in whom ophthalmopathy developed during follow-up. Total RNA was extracted using Trizol reagent, and RNA quality was assessed on an Agilent 2100 Bioanalyzer.

TCR beta CDR3 regions were amplified from RNA transcripts. For the first round of RT-PCR on the TCR CDR3, the HTBI primer set was used together with the Qiagen OneStep RT-PCR kit. The libraries were constructed in a second round of multiplex PCR and then size-selected and purified. The libraries were sequenced on an Illumina HiSeq2000 using paired-end 100 bp reads. As for the authors' bioinformatics: SOAPnuke was used to process the raw data, with reads discarded if the reads contained adapters or uncalled bases, had a mean Phred below 15, or lacked an exact constant-primer or identifier match. High-quality paired reads were merged with COPE v1.2.5, and unique nucleotide sequences were defined as clonotypes. MiTCR v1.1 was used to align clonotypes to the IMGT TRBV, TRBD and TRBJ reference segments. Only V-J combinations with frequency above 0.0001, covering about 99% of repertoires, were analysed. The TCS score was defined as the ratio of F50 (clonal expansion) to E x V (chaos), calculated using BLOSUM62-based TCRdist between CDR3 peptides within each V-J. Welch's t-statistics and random forest reduced around 520 V-J features to about 12, which were used in a naive Bayes classifier (R e1071). In TCRdb, the public reads were trimmed at Q25 with fastp and aligned with MiXCR, with productive beta chains retained. Duplicate CDR3 protein sequences are folded into a single record with the most common DNA and genes. V and J calls and clone size were set by TCRdb, not the authors. Recorded for this sample are approximately 620,000 distinct CDR3 sequences; 14% of them occurred a single time. Approximately 5.7% of the sample goes to the ten largest clones.

The clonotype originates from a woman aged 25-40 years with Graves' hyperthyroidism that later progressed to Graves' ophthalmopathy. Sequenced: blood. The chain joins TRBV28 to TRBJ2-5; TRBD2 matches 9 bases in the middle. The DNA sequence is given as TGTGCCAGCAGTAACCTTAGCGGGAGCGAGAGGGAGACCCCCTACTTC. Its amino acids are CASSNLSGSERETPYF.